These 13 T cell receptor beta chains share one sample of origin, sequenced in a study of T cells after yellow fever vaccination (dated by TCRdb to the late 2010s). Receptor libraries were prepared by 5' RACE. Sequencing relied on an Illumina NovaSeq 6000. TCRdb redid the processing of the public reads, applying fastp at Q25 and MiXCR, and retained in-frame beta chains. Rows matching on CDR3 protein sequence are summarized as one entry with the most common DNA and genes. This sample comprises about 340,000 distinct CDR3 sequences, 9.5% to 15% of them detected only once. Of the sample, approximately 3.4% falls within the top ten clones. In light of the paper, this sample's treatment or condition label describes: live attenuated yellow fever vaccine strain. The sequencing here drew on CD4+ T cells sorted from PBMCs, taken 15 days after the yellow fever booster vaccination. These receptor sequences come from a man between 18 and 29 years old who received the YFV17D yellow fever vaccine.

This clonotype has only a few counts. The V and J genes are TRBV4-3 and TRBJ2-2; D remains unclear. V lost 1 base to trimming and J lost 1 base, with 7 bases between them. This CDR3 spans 15 amino acids. Germline-derived CDR1 and CDR2 are LGHNA and YSLEER. CDR3 amino acids: CASSQGAGNTGELFF. DNA for the CDR3: TGCGCCAGCAGCCAAGGGGCAGGGAACACCGGGGAGCTGTTTTTT.

The rearrangement links TRBV20-1 to TRBJ2-3; 8 bases map to TRBD2. This CDR3 is 13 amino acids long. Unmatched junction bases numbered 6, after V lost 8 bases and J lost 2 bases. Germline V lookup: CDR1 DFQATT, CDR2 SNEGSKA (reference sequence). As DNA, the CDR3 is TGCAGTTCATCGACTAGCGTCACAGATACGCAGTATTTT. This encodes CSSSTSVTDTQYF.

This chain uses TRBV5-1 with TRBJ1-1, with 7 bases lining up with TRBD1. From germline, CDR1 is SGHRS and CDR2 YFSETQ. Trimming took 5 bases from V and 3 from J; bases not matched to a gene: 4. The CDR3 spans 13 residues. The CDR3 sequence is CASRRGPDTEAFF. DNA of the CDR3: TGCGCCAGCAGGAGGGGGCCGGACACTGAAGCTTTCTTT.

This clonotype was detected a few times. This sequence joins TRBV20-1 and TRBJ2-5; no firm D call. V was pared by 5 bases and J by 3 bases, with 13 bases between. CDR3 length equals 13 residues. Germline CDR1 and CDR2: DFQATT and SNEGSKA (reference sequence). The CDR3 nucleotides read TGCAGTGCTGGACCCCAGCTCGAAGAGACCCAGTACTTC. This translates into CSAGPQLEETQYF.

This clonotype was seen a handful of times. The chain joins TRBV24-1 to TRBJ2-1; the match to TRBD2 covers 7 bases. This CDR3 has 13 residues. V was clipped by 1 base and J by 9 bases; unmatched bases: 2. The germline CDR1 and CDR2 sequences are KGHDR and SFDVKD. The CDR3 is CATSDFGGGEQFF. In nucleotides, the CDR3 is TGTGCCACCAGTGATTTTGGGGGGGGTGAGCAGTTCTTC.

The chain has TRBV5-5 and TRBJ1-1; D is possibly TRBD1 (6 bases). Per germline, CDR1 SGHKS and CDR2 YYEKEE (reference sequence). The CDR3 covers 15 residues. The V gene lost 2 bases and the J gene lost 5 bases, with 16 bases spanning the gap. The CDR3 region is CASSFRGQGRTEAFF. The CDR3 DNA sequence: TGTGCCAGCAGCTTTCGGGGTCAGGGGAGGACTGAAGCTTTCTTT.

This rearrangement joins TRBV6-6 to TRBJ1-3; D call uncertain. This CDR3 comprises 14 residues. Per germline, CDR1 MNHNY and CDR2 SVGAGI (reference sequence). Between the trimmed V and J ends, which lost 6 bases and 0 bases, there was a span of 9 bases. Here the CDR3 DNA reads TGTGCCAGCAGCCCGGCGTCCTCTGGAAACACCATATATTTT. Its protein product is CASSPASSGNTIYF.

This clonotype has only a few counts. The J gene is TRBJ2-7, the V gene TRBV6-6; tentatively, D is TRBD1 or TRBD2 (5 bases each). Trimming cost V 2 bases and J 5 bases, with 16 bases left between them. The germline V gene encodes CDR1 MNHNY and CDR2 SVGAGI (reference sequence). CDR3 length equals 15 residues. CDR3 loop: CASSYLRGEVDEQYF. The DNA of the CDR3 is TGTGCCAGCAGTTACCTCCGGGGCGAAGTAGACGAGCAGTACTTC.

This sequence joins TRBV20-1 and TRBJ1-1, with 7 bases fitting TRBD1. Looked up from germline, CDR1 is DFQATT and CDR2 is SNEGSKA (reference sequence). There are 14 residues in the CDR3. Trimming cost V 5 bases and J 0 bases; bases outside gene matches: 6. The CDR3 bases are TGCAGTGCTCCGTACCAGGGGGTGAACACTGAAGCTTTCTTT. Protein: CSAPYQGVNTEAFF.

The table lists this clonotype with many counts. This chain joins TRBV5-1 and TRBJ2-7; tentative D call: TRBD2 (6 bases). The V end was cut by 4 bases, the J end by 0 bases, with 14 bases between. The CDR3 contains 15 residues. Germline-derived CDR1 and CDR2 are SGHRS and YFSETQ. The CDR3 is CASSPGLGSSYEQYF. The DNA for the CDR3 is TGCGCCAGCAGCCCGGGACTGGGCAGCTCCTACGAGCAGTACTTC.

This clonotype was observed many times. V usage is TRBV12-3 or TRBV12-4 and J usage is TRBJ1-2; 9 bases fit TRBD1. The CDR3 length is 15 residues. V lost 5 bases, J lost 6 bases, and 10 bases stayed unmatched. The CDR3: CASSRRGQGLNGYTF. The CDR3 DNA is TGTGCCAGCAGTCGCCGGGGACAGGGATTGAATGGCTACACCTTC.

V and J are TRBV2 and TRBJ2-5; D remains unclear. The CDR3 runs to 11 residues. Germline lookup yields CDR1 SNHLY and CDR2 FYNNEI. V was clipped by 3 bases and J by 7 bases, with 6 bases between them. Here the CDR3 reads CASSDLVTQYF. DNA of the CDR3: TGTGCCAGCAGTGATCTCGTGACCCAGTACTTC.

The chain has TRBV3-1 and TRBJ2-1, with 7 bases fitting TRBD1. CDR3 length: 12 amino acids. CDR1 is LGHDT and CDR2 is YNNKEL in the germline V gene (reference sequence). After removal of 2 bases from V and 8 bases from J, the junction contained 0 bases not matched to a gene. In nucleotides, the CDR3 is TGTGCCAGCAGCCAACAGGGGGATGAGCAGTTCTTC. This encodes CASSQQGDEQFF.